This T cell receptor (beta chain) was identified during a study of identical twins. This clonotype showed up many times. The CDR3 sequence is 12 residues long. Germline-derived CDR1 and CDR2 are SGHTA and FQGNSA. Trimming left V 4 bases short and J 4 bases short, with 7 bases between. Via MiXCR, TCRdb re-called the 5' RACE reads, giving one row per CDR3 protein. This table has approximately 260,000 distinct CDR3 sequences, more than 12% appearing once. This TCR derives from a woman between 18 and 30 years old in good health. The gene calls are TRBV7-2 and TRBJ2-5, with no clear D. The sample consisted of memory (CD45RO+) T cells sorted from blood. For the CDR3, the DNA is TGTGCCAGCAGCTCCCCGCCAGAGACCCAGTACTTC. It codes for CASSSPPETQYF.